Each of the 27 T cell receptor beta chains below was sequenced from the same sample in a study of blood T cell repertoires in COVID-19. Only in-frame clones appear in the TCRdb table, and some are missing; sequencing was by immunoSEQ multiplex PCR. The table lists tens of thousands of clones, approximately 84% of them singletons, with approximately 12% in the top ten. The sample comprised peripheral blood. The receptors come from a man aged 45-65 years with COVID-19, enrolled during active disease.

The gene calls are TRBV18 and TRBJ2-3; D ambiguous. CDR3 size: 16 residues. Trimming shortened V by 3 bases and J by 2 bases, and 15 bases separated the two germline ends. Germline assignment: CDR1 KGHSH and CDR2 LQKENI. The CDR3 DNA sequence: TGTGCCAGCTCACCTTTAGAGACTCCGCTCACAGATACGCAGTATTTT. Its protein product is CASSPLETPLTDTQYF.

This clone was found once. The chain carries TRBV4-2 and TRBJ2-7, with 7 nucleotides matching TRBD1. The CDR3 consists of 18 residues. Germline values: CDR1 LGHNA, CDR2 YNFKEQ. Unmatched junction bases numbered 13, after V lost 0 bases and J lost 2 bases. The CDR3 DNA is TGTGCCAGCAGCCAAGATACTTCCTCCGGGACAGTGGCCTACGAGCAGTACTTC. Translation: CASSQDTSSGTVAYEQYF.

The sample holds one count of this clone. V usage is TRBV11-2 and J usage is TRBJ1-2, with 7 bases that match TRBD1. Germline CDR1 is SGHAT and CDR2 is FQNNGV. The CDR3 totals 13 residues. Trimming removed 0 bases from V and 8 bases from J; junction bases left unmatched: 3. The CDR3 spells CASSLENRGGYTF. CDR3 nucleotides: TGTGCCAGCAGCTTAGAGAACAGGGGAGGCTACACCTTC.

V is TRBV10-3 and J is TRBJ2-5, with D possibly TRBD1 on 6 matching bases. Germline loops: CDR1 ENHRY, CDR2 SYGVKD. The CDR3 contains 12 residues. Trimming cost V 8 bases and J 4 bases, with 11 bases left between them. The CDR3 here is CAISTGRETQYF. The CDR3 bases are TGTGCCATCTCTACAGGGAGAGAGACCCAGTACTTC.

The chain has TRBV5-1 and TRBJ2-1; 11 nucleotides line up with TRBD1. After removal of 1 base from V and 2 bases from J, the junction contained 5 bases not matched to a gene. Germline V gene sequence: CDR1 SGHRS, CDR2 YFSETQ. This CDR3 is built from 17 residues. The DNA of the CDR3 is TGCGCCAGCAGCTTGCCGGGACAGGGGGGAGCCTACAATGAGCAGTTCTTC. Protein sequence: CASSLPGQGGAYNEQFF.

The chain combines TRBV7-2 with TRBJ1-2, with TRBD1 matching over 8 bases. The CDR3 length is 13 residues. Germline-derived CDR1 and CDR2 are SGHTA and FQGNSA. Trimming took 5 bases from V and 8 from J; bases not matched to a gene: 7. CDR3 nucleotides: TGTGCCAGCAGCCCGGGACAGGCCCAGGGCTACACCTTC. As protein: CASSPGQAQGYTF. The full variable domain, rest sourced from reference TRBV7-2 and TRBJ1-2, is GAGVSQSPSNKVTEKGKDVELRCDPISGHTALYWYRQSLGQGLEFLIYFQGNSAPDKSGLPSDRFSAERTGGSVSTLTIQRTQQEDSAVYLCASSPGQAQGYTFGSGTRLTVV.

The CDR3 DNA reads as TGTGCCATCAGTGAGCGTTTAGACCAAGAGACCCAGTACTTC. Translation: CAISERLDQETQYF. This chain joins TRBV10-3 and TRBJ2-5; no clear D. Germline V gives CDR1 ENHRY, CDR2 SYGVKD. This CDR3 spans 14 amino acids. V gave up 2 bases and J gave up 0 bases, with 7 bases separating them.

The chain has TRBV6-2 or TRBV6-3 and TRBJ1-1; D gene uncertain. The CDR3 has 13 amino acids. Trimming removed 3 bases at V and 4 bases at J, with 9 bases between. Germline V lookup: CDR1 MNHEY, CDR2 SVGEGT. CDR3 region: CASSYWGGTEAFF. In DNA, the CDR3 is TGTGCCAGCAGTTATTGGGGAGGCACTGAAGCTTTCTTT.

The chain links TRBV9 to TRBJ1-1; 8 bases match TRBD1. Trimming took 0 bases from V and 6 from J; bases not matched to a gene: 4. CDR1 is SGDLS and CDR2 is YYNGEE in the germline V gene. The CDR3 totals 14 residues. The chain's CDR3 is CASSVGQGRPEAFF. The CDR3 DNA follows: TGTGCCAGCAGCGTAGGACAGGGGAGGCCTGAAGCTTTCTTT.

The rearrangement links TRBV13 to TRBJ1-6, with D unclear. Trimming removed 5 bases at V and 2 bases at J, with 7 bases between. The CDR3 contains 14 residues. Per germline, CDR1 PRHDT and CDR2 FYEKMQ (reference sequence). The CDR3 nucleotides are TGTGCCAGCAGCATCGGGACCTATAATTCACCCCTCCACTTT. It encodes CASSIGTYNSPLHF.

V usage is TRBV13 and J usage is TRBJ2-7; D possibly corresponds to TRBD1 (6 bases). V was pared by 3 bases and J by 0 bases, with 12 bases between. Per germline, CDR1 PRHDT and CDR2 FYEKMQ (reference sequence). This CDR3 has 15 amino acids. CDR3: CASSFVADSSYEQYF. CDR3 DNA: TGTGCCAGCAGCTTCGTTGCGGACAGCTCCTACGAGCAGTACTTC. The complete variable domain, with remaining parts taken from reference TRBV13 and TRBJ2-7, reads AAGVIQSPRHLIKEKRETATLKCYPIPRHDTVYWYQQGPGQDPQFLISFYEKMQSDKGSIPDRFSAQQFSDYHSELNMSSLELGDSALYFCASSFVADSSYEQYFGPGTRLTVT.

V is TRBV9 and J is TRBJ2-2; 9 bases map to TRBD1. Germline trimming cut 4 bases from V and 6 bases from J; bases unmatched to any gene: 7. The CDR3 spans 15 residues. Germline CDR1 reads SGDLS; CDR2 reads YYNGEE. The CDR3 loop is CASSSPGTGSGELFF. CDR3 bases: TGTGCCAGCAGCTCCCCCGGGACAGGGTCCGGGGAGCTGTTTTTT.

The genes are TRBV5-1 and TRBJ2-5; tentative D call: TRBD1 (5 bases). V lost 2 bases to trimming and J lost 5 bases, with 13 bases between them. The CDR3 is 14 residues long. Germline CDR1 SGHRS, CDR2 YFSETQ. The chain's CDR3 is CASSFRALGETQYF. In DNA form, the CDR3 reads TGCGCCAGCAGCTTCAGGGCCTTAGGGGAGACCCAGTACTTC.

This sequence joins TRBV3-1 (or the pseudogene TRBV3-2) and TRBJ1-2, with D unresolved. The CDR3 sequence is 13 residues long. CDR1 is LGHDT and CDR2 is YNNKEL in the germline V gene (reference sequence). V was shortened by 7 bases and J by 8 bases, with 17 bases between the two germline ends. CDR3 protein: CASKLRQDGGYTF. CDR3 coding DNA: TGTGCCAGCAAACTAAGGCAAGATGGGGGCTACACCTTC.

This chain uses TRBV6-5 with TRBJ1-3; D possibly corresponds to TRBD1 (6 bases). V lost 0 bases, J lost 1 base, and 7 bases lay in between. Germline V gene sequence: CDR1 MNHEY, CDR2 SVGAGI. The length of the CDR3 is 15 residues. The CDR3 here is CASSYSRGSGNTIYF. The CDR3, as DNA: TGTGCCAGCAGTTACTCGAGGGGGTCTGGAAACACCATATATTTT.

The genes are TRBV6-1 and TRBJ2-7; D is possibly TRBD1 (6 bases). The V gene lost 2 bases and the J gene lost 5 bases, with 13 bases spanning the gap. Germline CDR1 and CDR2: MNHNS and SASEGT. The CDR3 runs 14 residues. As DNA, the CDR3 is TGTGCCAGCAGTGAATCTGTCAGGGGAGACGAGCAGTACTTC. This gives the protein CASSESVRGDEQYF.

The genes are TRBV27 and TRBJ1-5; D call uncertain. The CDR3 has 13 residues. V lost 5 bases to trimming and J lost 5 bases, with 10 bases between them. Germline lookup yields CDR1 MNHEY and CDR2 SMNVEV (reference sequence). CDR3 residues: CASSVVEHQPQHF. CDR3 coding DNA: TGTGCCAGCAGTGTCGTAGAACATCAGCCCCAGCATTTT.

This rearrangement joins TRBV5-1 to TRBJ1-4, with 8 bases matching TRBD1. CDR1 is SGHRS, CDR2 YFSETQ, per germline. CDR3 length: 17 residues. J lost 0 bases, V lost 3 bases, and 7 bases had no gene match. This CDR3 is CASSSLGQGATNEKLFF. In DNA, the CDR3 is TGCGCCAGCAGCTCCCTTGGACAGGGTGCAACTAATGAAAAACTGTTTTTT.

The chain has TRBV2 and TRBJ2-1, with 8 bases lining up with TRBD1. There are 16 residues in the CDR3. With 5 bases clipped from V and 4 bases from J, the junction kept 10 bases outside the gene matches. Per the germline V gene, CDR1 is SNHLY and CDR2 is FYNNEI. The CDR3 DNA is TGTGCCAGCAGTTTTTCTCCGGGACAGGATTACAATGAGCAGTTCTTC. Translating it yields CASSFSPGQDYNEQFF.

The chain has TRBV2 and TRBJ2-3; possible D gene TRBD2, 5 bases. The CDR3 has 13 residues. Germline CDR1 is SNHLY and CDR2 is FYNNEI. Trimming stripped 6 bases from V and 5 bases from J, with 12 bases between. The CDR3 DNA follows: TGTGCCAGCAGCTTAGGGAGAGGAGATACGCAGTATTTT. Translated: CASSLGRGDTQYF. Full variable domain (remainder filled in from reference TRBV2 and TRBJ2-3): EPEVTQTPSHQVTQMGQEVILRCVPISNHLYFYWYRQILGQKVEFLVSFYNNEISEKSEIFDDQFSVERPDGSNFTLKIRSTKLEDSAMYFCASSLGRGDTQYFGPGTRLTVL.

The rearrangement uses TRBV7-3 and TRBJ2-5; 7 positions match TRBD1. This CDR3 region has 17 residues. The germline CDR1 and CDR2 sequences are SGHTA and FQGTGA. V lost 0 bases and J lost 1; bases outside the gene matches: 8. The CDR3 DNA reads TGTGCCAGCAGCTTAACGGATGTCCCAGGGGGCCAAGAGACCCAGTACTTC. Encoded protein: CASSLTDVPGGQETQYF.

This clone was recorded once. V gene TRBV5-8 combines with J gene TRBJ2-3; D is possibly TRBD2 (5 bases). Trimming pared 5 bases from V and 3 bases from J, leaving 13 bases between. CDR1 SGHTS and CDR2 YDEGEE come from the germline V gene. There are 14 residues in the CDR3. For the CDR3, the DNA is TGTGCCAGCAGGTCCATCGGGATAACAGATACGCAGTATTTT. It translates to CASRSIGITDTQYF.

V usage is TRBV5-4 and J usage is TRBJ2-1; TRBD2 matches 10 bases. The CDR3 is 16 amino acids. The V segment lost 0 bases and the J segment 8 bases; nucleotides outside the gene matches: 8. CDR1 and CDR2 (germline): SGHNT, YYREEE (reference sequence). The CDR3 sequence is CASSLGGTSVLYEQFF. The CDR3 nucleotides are TGTGCCAGCAGCTTGGGTGGGACTAGCGTTCTCTATGAGCAGTTCTTC.

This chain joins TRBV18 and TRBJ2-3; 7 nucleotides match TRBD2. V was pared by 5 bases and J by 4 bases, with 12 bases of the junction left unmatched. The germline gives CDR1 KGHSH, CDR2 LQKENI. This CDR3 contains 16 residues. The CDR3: CASSSSRGLGADTQYF. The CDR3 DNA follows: TGTGCCAGCTCATCATCCCGAGGACTAGGGGCAGATACGCAGTATTTT.

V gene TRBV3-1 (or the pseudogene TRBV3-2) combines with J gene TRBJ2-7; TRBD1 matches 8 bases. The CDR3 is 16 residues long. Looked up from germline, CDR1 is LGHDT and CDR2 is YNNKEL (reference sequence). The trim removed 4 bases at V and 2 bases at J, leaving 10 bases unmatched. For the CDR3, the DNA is TGTGCCAGCAGCCTTGGCCGGGACAGGCTGCCCTACGAGCAGTACTTC. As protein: CASSLGRDRLPYEQYF.

CDR3 residues: CALGQGSSYEQYF. DNA for the CDR3: TGTGCCCTTGGGCAGGGGTCCTCCTACGAGCAGTACTTC. The rearrangement uses TRBV30 and TRBJ2-7; weak D call: TRBD1 (6 bases). Trimming shortened V by 8 bases and J by 0 bases, and 14 bases separated the two germline ends. There are 13 residues in the CDR3. In germline, CDR1 is GTSNPN, CDR2 SVGIG (reference sequence). The full variable domain, in which reference TRBV30 and TRBJ2-7 provide the parts outside the CDR3, is SQTIHQWPATLVQPVGSPLSLECTVEGTSNPNLYWYRQAAGRGLQLLFYSVGIGQISSEVPQNLSASRPQDRQFILSSKKLLLSDSGFYLCALGQGSSYEQYFGPGTRLTVT.

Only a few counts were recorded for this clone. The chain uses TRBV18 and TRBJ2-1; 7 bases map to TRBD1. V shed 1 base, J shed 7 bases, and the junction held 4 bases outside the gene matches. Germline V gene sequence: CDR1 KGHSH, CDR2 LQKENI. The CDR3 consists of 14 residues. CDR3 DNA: TGTGCCAGCTCACCACAGGGGGCAGCAAATGAGCAGTTCTTC. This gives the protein CASSPQGAANEQFF.